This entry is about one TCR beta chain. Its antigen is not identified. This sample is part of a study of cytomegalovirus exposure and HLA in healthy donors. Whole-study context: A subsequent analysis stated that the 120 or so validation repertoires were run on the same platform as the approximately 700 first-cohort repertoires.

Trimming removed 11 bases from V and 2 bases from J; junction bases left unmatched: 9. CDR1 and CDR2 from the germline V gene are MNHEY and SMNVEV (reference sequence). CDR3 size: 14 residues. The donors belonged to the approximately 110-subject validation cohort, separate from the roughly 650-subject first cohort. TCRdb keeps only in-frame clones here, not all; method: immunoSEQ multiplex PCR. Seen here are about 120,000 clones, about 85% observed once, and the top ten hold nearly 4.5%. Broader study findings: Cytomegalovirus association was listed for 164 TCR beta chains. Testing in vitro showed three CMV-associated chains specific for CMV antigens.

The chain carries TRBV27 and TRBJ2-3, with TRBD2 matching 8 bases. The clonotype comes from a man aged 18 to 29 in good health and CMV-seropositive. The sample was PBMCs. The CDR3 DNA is TGTGCCTCCCGGGGGGGACTCCACACAGATACGCAGTATTTT. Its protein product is CASRGGLHTDTQYF.